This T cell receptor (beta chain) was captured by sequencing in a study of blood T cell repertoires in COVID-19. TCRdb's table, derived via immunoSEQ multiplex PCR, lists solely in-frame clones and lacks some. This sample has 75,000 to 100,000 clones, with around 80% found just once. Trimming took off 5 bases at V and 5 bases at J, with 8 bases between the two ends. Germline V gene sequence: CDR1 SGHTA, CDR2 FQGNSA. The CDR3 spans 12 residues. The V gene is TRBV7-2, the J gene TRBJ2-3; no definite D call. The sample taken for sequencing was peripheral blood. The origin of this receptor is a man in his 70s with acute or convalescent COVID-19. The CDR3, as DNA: TGTGCCAGCAGCCCAGGTATAGATACGCAGTATTTT. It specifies CASSPGIDTQYF. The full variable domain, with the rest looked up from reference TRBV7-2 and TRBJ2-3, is GAGVSQSPSNKVTEKGKDVELRCDPISGHTALYWYRQSLGQGLEFLIYFQGNSAPDKSGLPSDRFSAERTGGSVSTLTIQRTQQEDSAVYLCASSPGIDTQYFGPGTRLTVL.